This T cell receptor (beta chain) was sequenced for a study of T cells in Graves' hyperthyroidism and ophthalmopathy. There are many counts of this clonotype. The antigen is not known. Amplified TCR beta CDR3 regions derived from RNA transcripts. Primed by the HTBI set, a first-round RT-PCR was run on the TCR CDR3. TCRdb used MiXCR to reprocess the multiplex PCR reads, holding one entry per CDR3 protein. The repertoire includes approximately 400,000 distinct CDR3 sequences, 15% to 19% of them detected once, and roughly a quarter sits in the top ten. Whole-study results and caveats: Blood also contained most expanded thyroid clonotypes above 0.001.

The V end was cut by 2 bases, the J end by 5 bases, with 10 bases between. The CDR3 consists of 14 residues. The chain links TRBV12-3 or TRBV12-4 to TRBJ1-5, with TRBD1 as a possible D gene (6 bases). This clonotype was obtained from a woman younger than 30 with Graves' hyperthyroidism that later progressed to Graves' ophthalmopathy. The specimen was blood. The CDR3 here is CASSLTPGDQPQHF. As DNA, the CDR3 is TGTGCCAGCAGTTTAACCCCAGGGGATCAGCCCCAGCATTTT.